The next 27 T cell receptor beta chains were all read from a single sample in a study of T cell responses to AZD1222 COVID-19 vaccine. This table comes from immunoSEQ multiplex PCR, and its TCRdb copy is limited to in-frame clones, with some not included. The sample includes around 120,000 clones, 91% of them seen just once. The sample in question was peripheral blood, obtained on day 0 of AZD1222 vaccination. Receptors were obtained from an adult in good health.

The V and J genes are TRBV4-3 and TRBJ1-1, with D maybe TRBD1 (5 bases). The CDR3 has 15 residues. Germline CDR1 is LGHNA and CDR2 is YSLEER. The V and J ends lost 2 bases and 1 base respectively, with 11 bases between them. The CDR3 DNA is TGCGCCAGCAGCCAACTACTCAGGGAGAACACTGAAGCTTTCTTT. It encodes CASSQLLRENTEAFF.

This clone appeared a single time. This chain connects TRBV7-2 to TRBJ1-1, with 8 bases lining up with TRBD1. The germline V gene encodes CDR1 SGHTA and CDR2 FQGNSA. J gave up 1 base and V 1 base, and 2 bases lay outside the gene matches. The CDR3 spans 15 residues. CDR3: CASSLVGQGNTEAFF. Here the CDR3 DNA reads TGTGCCAGCAGCTTAGTAGGACAGGGGAACACTGAAGCTTTCTTT.

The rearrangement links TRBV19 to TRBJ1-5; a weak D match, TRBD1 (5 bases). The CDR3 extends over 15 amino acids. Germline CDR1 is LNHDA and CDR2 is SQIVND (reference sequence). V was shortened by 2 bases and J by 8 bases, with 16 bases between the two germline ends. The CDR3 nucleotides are TGTGCCAGTAGTATAATCGGGACCTCGGCCGAGCCCCAGCATTTT. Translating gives CASSIIGTSAEPQHF.

CDR3 nucleotides: TGCAGCGTTAACCGGGACAGGGATTCTGAAGCTTTCTTT. It encodes CSVNRDRDSEAFF. The chain links TRBV29-1 to TRBJ1-1, with 9 bases fitting TRBD1. CDR1 SQVTM and CDR2 ANQGSEA come from the germline V gene. With V trimmed by 5 bases and J by 6 bases, 7 bases remained unmatched. This CDR3 has 13 residues.

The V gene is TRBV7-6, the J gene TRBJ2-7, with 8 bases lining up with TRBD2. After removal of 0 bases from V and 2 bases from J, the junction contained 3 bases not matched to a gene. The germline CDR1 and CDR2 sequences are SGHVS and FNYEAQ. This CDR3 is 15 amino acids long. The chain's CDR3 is CASSLASGTPYEQYF. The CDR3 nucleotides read TGTGCCAGCAGCTTAGCTAGCGGGACCCCCTACGAGCAGTACTTC.

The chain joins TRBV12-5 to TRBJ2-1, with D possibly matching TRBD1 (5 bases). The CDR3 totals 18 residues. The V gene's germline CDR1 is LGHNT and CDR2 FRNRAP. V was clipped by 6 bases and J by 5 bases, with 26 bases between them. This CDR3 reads CASGPPQKTVRKNNEQFF. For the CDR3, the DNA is TGTGCTAGTGGCCCCCCGCAGAAGACAGTCCGAAAAAACAATGAGCAGTTCTTC.

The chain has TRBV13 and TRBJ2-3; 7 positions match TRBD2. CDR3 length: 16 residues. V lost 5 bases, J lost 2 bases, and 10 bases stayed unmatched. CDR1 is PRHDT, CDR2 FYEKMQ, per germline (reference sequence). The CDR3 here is CASSPRTSKTTDTQYF. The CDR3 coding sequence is TGTGCCAGCAGCCCGAGGACTAGTAAAACCACAGATACGCAGTATTTT.

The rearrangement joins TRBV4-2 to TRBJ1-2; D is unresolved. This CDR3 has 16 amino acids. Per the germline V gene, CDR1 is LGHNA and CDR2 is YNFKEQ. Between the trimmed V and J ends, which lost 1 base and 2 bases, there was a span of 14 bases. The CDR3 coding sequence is TGTGCCAGCAGCCAAGCCCTCGGAGAACAGAACTATGGCTACACCTTC. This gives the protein CASSQALGEQNYGYTF.

CDR3 DNA: TGTGCCAGTAGTACCCGGGGCGAGCAGTACTTC. Its translation is CASSTRGEQYF. The chain recombines TRBV19 with TRBJ2-7, with a weak D call TRBD2 (5 bases). The CDR3 is made up of 11 amino acids. CDR1 LNHDA and CDR2 SQIVND come from the germline V gene (reference sequence). The V and J ends lost 4 bases and 6 bases respectively, with 7 bases between them.

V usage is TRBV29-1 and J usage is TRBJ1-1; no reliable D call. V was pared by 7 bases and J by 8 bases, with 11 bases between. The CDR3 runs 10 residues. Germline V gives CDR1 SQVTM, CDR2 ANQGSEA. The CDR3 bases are TGCAGCGGTCGGGAAACCGAAGCTTTCTTT. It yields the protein CSGRETEAFF.

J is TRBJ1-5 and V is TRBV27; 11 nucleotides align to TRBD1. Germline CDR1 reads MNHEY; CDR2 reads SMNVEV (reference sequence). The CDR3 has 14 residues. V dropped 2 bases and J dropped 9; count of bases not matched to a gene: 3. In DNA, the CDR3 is TGTGCCAGCAGTTTAAGGGGGACAGGGGGGCCCCAGCATTTT. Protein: CASSLRGTGGPQHF.

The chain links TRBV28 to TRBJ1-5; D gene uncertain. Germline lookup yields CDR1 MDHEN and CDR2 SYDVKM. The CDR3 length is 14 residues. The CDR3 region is CASLLGSGNQPQHF. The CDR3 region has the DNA TGTGCTAGTCTGTTGGGCTCTGGCAATCAGCCCCAGCATTTT.

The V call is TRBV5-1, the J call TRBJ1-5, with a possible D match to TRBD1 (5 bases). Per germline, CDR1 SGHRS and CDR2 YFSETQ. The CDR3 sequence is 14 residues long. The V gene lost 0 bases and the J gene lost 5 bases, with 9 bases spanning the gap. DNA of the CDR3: TGCGCCAGCAGCTTGGGAGGGGACGATCAGCCCCAGCATTTT. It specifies CASSLGGDDQPQHF.

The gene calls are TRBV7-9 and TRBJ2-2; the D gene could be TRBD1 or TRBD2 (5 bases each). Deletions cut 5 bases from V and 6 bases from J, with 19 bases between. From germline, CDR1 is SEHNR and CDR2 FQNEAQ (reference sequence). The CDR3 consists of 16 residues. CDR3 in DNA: TGTGCCAGCAGCCTTCCCGGGACCATAAAGTCCGGGGAGCTGTTTTTT. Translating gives CASSLPGTIKSGELFF.

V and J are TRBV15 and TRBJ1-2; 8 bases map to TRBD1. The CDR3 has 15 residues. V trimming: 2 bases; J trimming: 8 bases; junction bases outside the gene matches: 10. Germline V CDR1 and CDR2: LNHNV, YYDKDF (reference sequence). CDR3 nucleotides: TGTGCCACCAGCAGAAATGGACAGGGTGAAGGCGGCTACACCTTC. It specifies CATSRNGQGEGGYTF.

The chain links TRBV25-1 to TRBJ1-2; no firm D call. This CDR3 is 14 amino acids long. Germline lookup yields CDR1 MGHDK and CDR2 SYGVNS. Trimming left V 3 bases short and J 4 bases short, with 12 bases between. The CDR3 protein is CASSDQHPFYGYTF. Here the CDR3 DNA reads TGTGCCAGCAGTGACCAACATCCTTTCTATGGCTACACCTTC.

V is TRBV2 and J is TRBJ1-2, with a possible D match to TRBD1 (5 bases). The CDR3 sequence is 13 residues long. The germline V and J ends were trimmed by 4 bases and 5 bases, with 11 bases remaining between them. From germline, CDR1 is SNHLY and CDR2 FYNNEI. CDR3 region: CASSVAREYGYTF. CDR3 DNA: TGTGCCAGCAGTGTTGCCAGGGAATATGGCTACACCTTC.

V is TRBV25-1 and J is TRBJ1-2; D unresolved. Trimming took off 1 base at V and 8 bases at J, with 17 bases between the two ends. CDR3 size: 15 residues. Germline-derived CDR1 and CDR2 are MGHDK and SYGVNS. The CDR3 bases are TGTGCCAGCAGTGAATTCACGGGGTTGGCCTCGGGCTACACCTTC. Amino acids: CASSEFTGLASGYTF.

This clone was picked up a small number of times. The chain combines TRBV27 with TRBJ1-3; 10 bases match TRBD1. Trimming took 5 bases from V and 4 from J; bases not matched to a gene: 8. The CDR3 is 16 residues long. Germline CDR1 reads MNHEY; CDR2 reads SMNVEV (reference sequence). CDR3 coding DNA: TGTGCCAGCAGTCGGGGGACAGGGGTATCGGGAAACACCATATATTTT. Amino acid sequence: CASSRGTGVSGNTIYF.

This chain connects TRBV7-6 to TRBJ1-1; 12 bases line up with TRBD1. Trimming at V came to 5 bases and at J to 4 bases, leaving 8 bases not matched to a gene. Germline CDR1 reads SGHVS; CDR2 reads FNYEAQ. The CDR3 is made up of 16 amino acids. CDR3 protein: CASSHNRDRGPTEAFF. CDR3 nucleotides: TGTGCCAGCAGCCATAACCGGGACAGGGGGCCCACTGAAGCTTTCTTT.

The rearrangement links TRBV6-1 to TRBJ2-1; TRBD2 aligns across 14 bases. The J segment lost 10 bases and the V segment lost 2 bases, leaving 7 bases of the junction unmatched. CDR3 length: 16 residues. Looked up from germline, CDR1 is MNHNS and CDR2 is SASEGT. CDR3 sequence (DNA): TGTGCCAGCAGTGAAATGGGACTAGCGGGAGTCAGGGAGCAGTTCTTC. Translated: CASSEMGLAGVREQFF.

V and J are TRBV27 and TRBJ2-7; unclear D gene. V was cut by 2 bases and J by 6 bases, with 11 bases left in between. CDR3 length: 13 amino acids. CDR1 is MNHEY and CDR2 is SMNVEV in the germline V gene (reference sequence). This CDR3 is CASSLGPPSEQYF. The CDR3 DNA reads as TGTGCCAGCAGTTTAGGGCCGCCCTCCGAGCAGTACTTC.

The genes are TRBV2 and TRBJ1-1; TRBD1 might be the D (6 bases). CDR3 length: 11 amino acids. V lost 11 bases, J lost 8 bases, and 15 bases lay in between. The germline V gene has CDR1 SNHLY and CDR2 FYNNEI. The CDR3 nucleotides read TGTGCCGGCGTAAGGCAGGGGGAAGCTTTCTTT. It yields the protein CAGVRQGEAFF.

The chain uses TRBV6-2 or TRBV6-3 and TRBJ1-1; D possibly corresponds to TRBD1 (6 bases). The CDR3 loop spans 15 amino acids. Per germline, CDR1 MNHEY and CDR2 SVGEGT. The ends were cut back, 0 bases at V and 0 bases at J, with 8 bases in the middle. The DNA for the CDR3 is TGTGCCAGCAGTTACTCACGGGACATGAACACTGAAGCTTTCTTT. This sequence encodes CASSYSRDMNTEAFF.

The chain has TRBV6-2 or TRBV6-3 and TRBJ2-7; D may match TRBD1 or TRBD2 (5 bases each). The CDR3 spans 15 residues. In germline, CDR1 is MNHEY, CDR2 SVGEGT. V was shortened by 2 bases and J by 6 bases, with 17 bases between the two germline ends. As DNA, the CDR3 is TGTGCCAGCAGTTACCCCGGGACCCTCTACGCCGAGCAGTACTTC. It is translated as CASSYPGTLYAEQYF.

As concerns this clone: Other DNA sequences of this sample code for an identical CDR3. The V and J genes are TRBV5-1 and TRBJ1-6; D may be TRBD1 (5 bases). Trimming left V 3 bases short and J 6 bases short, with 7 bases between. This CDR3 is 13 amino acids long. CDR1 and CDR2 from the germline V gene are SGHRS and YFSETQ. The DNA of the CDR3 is TGCGCCAGCAGCTCCGACAGTAATTCACCCCTCCACTTT. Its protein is CASSSDSNSPLHF.

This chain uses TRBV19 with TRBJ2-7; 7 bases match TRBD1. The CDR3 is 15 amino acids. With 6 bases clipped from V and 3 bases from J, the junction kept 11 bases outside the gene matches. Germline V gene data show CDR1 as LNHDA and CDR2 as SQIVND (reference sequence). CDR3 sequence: CASSRRGQVIYEQYF. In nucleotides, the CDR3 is TGTGCCAGTAGCAGAAGGGGGCAGGTGATCTACGAGCAGTACTTC.